This is a list of T cell receptor beta chains from one sample in a study of T-cell reconstitution after alpha-beta-depleted transplantation in children. A single record per CDR3 protein comes from TCRdb applying MiXCR to the PCR reads. The data show hundreds of thousands of distinct CDR3 sequences, roughly 15% seen once. The input for sequencing was PBMCs, mostly from graft donor cells, taken 360 days after TCRalphabeta/CD19-depleted stem cell transplant. The receptors stem from a male patient aged 10 to 17 who had a stem cell transplant for acute lymphoblastic leukemia, so the T cells may come from the graft donor. CDR3s include the opening cysteine and the closing phenylalanine or tryptophan. A D gene is named only where the DNA matches it firmly. Some rows mark clone size as missing; the rest say once, few, many or name a class of expanded clone.

TRBV12-3/TRBV12-4	TRBJ2-7	-	13	many	TGTGCCAGTGAGGGGGGGCCTACCTACGAGCAGTACTTC	CASEGGPTYEQYF
TRBV7-9	TRBJ1-1	-	13	few	TGTGCCAGCAGCTTTCTGGGCCAGCATGAAGCTTTCTTT	CASSFLGQHEAFF
TRBV6-2/TRBV6-3	TRBJ1-1	-	16	few	TGTGCCAGCAGTAGACGAGGCACGGGCAGGGTGGATGAAGCTTTCTTT	CASSRRGTGRVDEAFF
TRBV19	TRBJ2-2	-	14	-	TGTGCCACTGCACTTGGGCTAGCTATCGGGGAGCTGTTTTTT	CATALGLAIGELFF
TRBV5-1	TRBJ1-6	TRBD1	16	few	TGCGCCAGCAGCTTTAATCAGGGGGCGCGTGGTTCACCCCTCCACTTT	CASSFNQGARGSPLHF
TRBV6-4	TRBJ2-7	-	15	few	TGTGCCAGCAACCTGCCCGGCGACAGCCACTACGAGCAGTACTTC	CASNLPGDSHYEQYF
TRBV12-3/TRBV12-4	TRBJ2-1	-	15	many	TGTGCCAGCAGTTTTGGGGCCGGCTCCTACAATGAGCAGTTCTTC	CASSFGAGSYNEQFF
TRBV5-1	TRBJ2-1	TRBD1	12	-	TGCGCCAGCAGCCCCCCGGGACAGGGTCAGTTCTTC	CASSPPGQGQFF
TRBV12-3/TRBV12-4	TRBJ2-2	TRBD1	16	-	TGTGCCAGCAGTCCCTGGACAGGGGCTCCCACCGGGGAGCTGTTTTTT	CASSPWTGAPTGELFF
TRBV6-5	TRBJ1-1	TRBD1	16	-	TGTGCCAGCAGTTACTCAAGTCAGAACAGGGGGACTGAAGCTTTCTTT	CASSYSSQNRGTEAFF
TRBV6-1	TRBJ2-1	TRBD2	15	many	TGTGCCAGCAGTCCCAGCGGGGGAAGGTACAATGAGCAGTTCTTC	CASSPSGGRYNEQFF
TRBV5-1	TRBJ2-7	-	13	-	TGCGCCAGCAGCTTGGCCCAGGGGAGGGAGCAGTACTTC	CASSLAQGREQYF
TRBV6-1	TRBJ2-6	TRBD1	15	once	TGTGCCAGCACCGACAGGGACTCTGGGGCCAACGTCCTGACTTTC	CASTDRDSGANVLTF
TRBV5-1	TRBJ2-1	-	15	few	TGCGCCAGCAGTCCTGGGCGGGAACTCTACAATGAGCAGTTCTTC	CASSPGRELYNEQFF
TRBV11-3	TRBJ2-3	TRBD1	15	few	TGTGCCAGCAGCTCTGGACAGGGTGAAGGAGATACGCAGTATTTT	CASSSGQGEGDTQYF
TRBV10-3	TRBJ1-1	-	17	-	TGTGCCATCAGTGAGTCGAAGGTTCGGACCATGAACACTGAAGCTTTCTTT	CAISESKVRTMNTEAFF
TRBV11-2	TRBJ2-3	TRBD2	16	-	TGTGCCAGCAGCTTACTAGAAAGCGGGGACACAGATACGCAGTATTTT	CASSLLESGDTDTQYF
TRBV7-9	TRBJ2-7	TRBD1	14	few	TGTGCCAGCAGCTCTCCACAGGGGAAATACGAGCAGTACTTC	CASSSPQGKYEQYF
TRBV9	TRBJ2-1	TRBD1	15	few	TGTGCCAGCAGCGTAGTAGGACAGGGATACAATGAGCAGTTCTTC	CASSVVGQGYNEQFF
TRBV29-1	TRBJ2-4	TRBD2	15	few	TGCAGCGTTGAAGACGCGGGAGAGACAAGAAACATTCAGTACTTC	CSVEDAGETRNIQYF
TRBV12-3/TRBV12-4	TRBJ2-1	-	12	-	TGTGCCAGCAGGGTAAACGGGGATGAGCAGTTCTTC	CASRVNGDEQFF
TRBV2	TRBJ2-7	TRBD2	15	many	TGTGCCAGCAGTGAAGCTAGCGGGCTATCCTACGAGCAGTACTTC	CASSEASGLSYEQYF
TRBV6-5	TRBJ2-3	-	15	few	TGTGCCAGCAGTTACGGCGGGCCTCCCACAGATACGCAGTATTTT	CASSYGGPPTDTQYF
TRBV12-3/TRBV12-4	TRBJ2-1	TRBD2	16	few	TGTGCCAGCAGCCCGAATGCGGGAGGGCCGGTTAATGAGCAGTTCTTC	CASSPNAGGPVNEQFF
TRBV29-1	TRBJ2-5	-	11	-	TGCAGCGTTGTACGGCCAGAGACCCAGTACTTC	CSVVRPETQYF
TRBV5-1	TRBJ2-1	-	14	many	TGCGCCAGCAGCTTACAACCAGGACCCAATGAGCAGTTCTTC	CASSLQPGPNEQFF
TRBV18	TRBJ2-1	-	14	-	TGTGCCAGCGAGCCAGAGGGCACCTACAATGAGCAGTTCTTC	CASEPEGTYNEQFF
TRBV3-1	TRBJ1-5	-	14	-	TGTGCCAGCAGCCAGAGCGAAGGAATGCAGCCCCAGCATTTT	CASSQSEGMQPQHF
TRBV7-9	TRBJ2-3	-	16	-	TGTGCCAGCAGCTTAACCTTCCGACCTCGCACAGATACGCAGTATTTT	CASSLTFRPRTDTQYF
TRBV12-3/TRBV12-4	TRBJ2-3	-	16	many	TGTGCCAGCAAGGGCTCACCAGCGCGAGGGGAAGATACGCAGTATTTT	CASKGSPARGEDTQYF
TRBV19	TRBJ1-2	-	15	few	TGTGCCAGTAGTATCTTAAGCGGGACTCCGTATGGCTACACCTTC	CASSILSGTPYGYTF
TRBV29-1	TRBJ2-3	-	15	few	TGCAGCGTTGTGGTTAGGCCCGGATTCACAGATACGCAGTATTTT	CSVVVRPGFTDTQYF
TRBV5-1	TRBJ2-5	TRBD1	14	few	TGCGCCAGCAGCTTGGTCTACAGGGGGCAAACCCAGTACTTC	CASSLVYRGQTQYF
TRBV5-1	TRBJ2-5	-	16	few	TGCGCCAGCAGCTTGGGTGGCCTGACCGGTAAAGAGACCCAGTACTTC	CASSLGGLTGKETQYF
TRBV5-1	TRBJ2-7	TRBD2	17	few	TGCGCCAGCAGCGTTGGTCTAGGCGGACTAGCCTCCTACGAGCAGTACTTC	CASSVGLGGLASYEQYF
TRBV15	TRBJ2-4	-	17	few	TGTGCCACCAGCAGAGAGGTAGACCGGGATCTCAAAAACATTCAGTACTTC	CATSREVDRDLKNIQYF
TRBV11-2	TRBJ2-7	-	12	many	TGTGCCAGCAGCCCGATGGCCCACGAGCAGTACTTC	CASSPMAHEQYF
TRBV5-1	TRBJ2-5	-	11	-	TGCGCCAGCATATCTCAAGAGACCCAGTACTTC	CASISQETQYF
TRBV2	TRBJ1-2	-	13	-	-	CASILGRFYGYTF
TRBV3-1	TRBJ1-1	TRBD1	17	few	TGTGCCAGCAGCCAGTGGGGACAGGCAGGCGAGAACACTGAAGCTTTCTTT	CASSQWGQAGENTEAFF
TRBV12-3/TRBV12-4	TRBJ2-4	TRBD2	19	-	TGTGCCAGCACCGCAACGGGACTAGCGGGAGCTGGAGCCAAAAACATTCAGTACTTC	CASTATGLAGAGAKNIQYF